This TCR beta chain was captured in a study of T cell responses to AZD1222 COVID-19 vaccine (dated by TCRdb to the early 2020s). Regarding the complete study: A total of under 250 trial participants underwent TCR sequencing, of whom around 210 had received two doses of AZD1222 and some 25 had received two doses of the MenACWY control vaccine. Trial participants were enrolled by age into subgroups of 18-55, 56-69 and 70-plus years, and around 150, 28 and 57 TCR-sequenced participants, respectively, were included in these subgroups. Points the paper makes about the study in general: In the small 56-69-year group, the increase in depth fell short of significance, most likely because of low power. Spike-specific TCR breadth and depth rose significantly after two AZD1222 doses compared with day 0 and with MenACWY recipients. Epitopes outside the regions mutated in the B.1.351 and B.1.1.7 variants were reportedly recognized by nearly half of the unique spike-specific TCRs. CD4 TCRs associated with the vaccine covered the entire spike protein, and the dominant responses were in regions 160-218 and 743-854. Conclusions about previously exposed vaccinees were limited because only six AZD1222 recipients were SARS-CoV-2 seropositive at baseline. Because no day 14 peak-response samples were available, repertoires were characterized only after the peak T cell response. Participants were mostly white British and included more females than males, and it was suggested by the authors that clonal diversity may have been underestimated.

The meaning of the sample's time point label: about 28 days (+/-7) after the second vaccine dose. Because spike-specific TCR depth and breadth did not differ between the two schedules, AZD1222 recipients who got a second dose at roughly 4 weeks were pooled with those who got a second dose at roughly 12 weeks. The vaccinee samples were drawn from two UK trials, COV001 and COV002, one of which was a single-blind randomized controlled phase 2/3 trial testing AZD1222 (ChAdOx1 nCoV-19) in healthy adults. For TCRbeta chain sequencing, PBMC samples were collected from trial participants at day 0 and at day 28 after the second dose. The germline ends are 18 bases apart after V is trimmed by 5 bases and J by 5 bases. Per the germline V gene, MNHEY is the CDR1 and SVGAGI is the CDR2. Taken from cysteine to phenylalanine, the CDR3 has 15 residues. Only the CDR3 region is kept as DNA, spanning 45 bases read in frame from base 1.

On this clone: The clone's antigen remains unknown. Within one base of it there is no much larger clone, and no base qualities were kept.

The CDR3 regions of human TCRbeta chains were analyzed by immunosequencing. As for the authors' bioinformatics: Repertoire TCRs were matched against a reference library of SARS-CoV-2-specific TCRs generated with the MIRA antigen-specificity platform. Breadth was defined as the fraction of unique TCRs that were SARS-CoV-2-associated. Depth was defined as the fraction of total T cells that were SARS-CoV-2-associated. Using the MIRA data, each spike-specific TCR was assigned both to the spike region to which the TCR was reactive and to a CD4 or CD8 class. Log10-transformed breadth and depth values were compared by one-way ANOVA with Sidak's multiple comparisons tests. TCRdb carries this immuneACCESS record with in-frame sequences only. Its versions omit some clonotypes, under half of them owing to an unresolved V gene in the studies checked, with the rest unexplained. V and J calls and clone size are as listed in that table; D and trimming were resolved from the DNA. This sample holds roughly 100,000 clones; roughly 89% were observed only once. The top ten clonotypes cover about 40% of the sample.

Sequenced here: peripheral blood, sampled 28 days after the second AZD1222 dose. The chain uses TRBV6-5 and TRBJ1-2, with the D gene call left open. This receptor was taken from an adult who received the AZD1222 COVID-19 vaccine. The bases are TGTGCCAGCAGTATCCTTGACGCGGATAATTATGGCTACACCTTC. Its protein product is CASSILDADNYGYTF.